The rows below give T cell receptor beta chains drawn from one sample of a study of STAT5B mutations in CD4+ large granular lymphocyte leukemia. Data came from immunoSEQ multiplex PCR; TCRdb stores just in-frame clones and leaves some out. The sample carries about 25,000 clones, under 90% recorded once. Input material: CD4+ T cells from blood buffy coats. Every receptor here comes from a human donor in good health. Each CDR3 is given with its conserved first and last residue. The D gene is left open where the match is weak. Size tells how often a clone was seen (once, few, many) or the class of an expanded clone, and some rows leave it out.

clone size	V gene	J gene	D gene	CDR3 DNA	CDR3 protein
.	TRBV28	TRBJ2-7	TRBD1	TGTGCCAGCAGTACAGGGGGCGAGCAGTACTTC	CASSTGGEQYF
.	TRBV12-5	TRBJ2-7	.	TGTGCTAGTGGTTTGGCCCAAAGTTCCGAGCAGTACTTC	CASGLAQSSEQYF
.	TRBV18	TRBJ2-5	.	TGTGCCAGCTCACTCTTAGAGGACAGTCAAGAGACCCAGTACTTC	CASSLLEDSQETQYF
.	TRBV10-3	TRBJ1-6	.	TGTGCCATCAGTGTCGACAGGACCTATAATTCACCCCTCCACTTT	CAISVDRTYNSPLHF
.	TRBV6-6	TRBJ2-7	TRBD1	TGTGCCAGCAGTTCCCCTGGACAGGGGACTTACGAGCAGTACTTC	CASSSPGQGTYEQYF
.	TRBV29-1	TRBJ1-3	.	TGCAGCGTTGAAGAACCTGGAAACACCATATATTTT	CSVEEPGNTIYF
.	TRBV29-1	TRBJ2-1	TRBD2	TGCAGCCCTCGACTAGCGGGAAATGAGCAGTTCTTC	CSPRLAGNEQFF
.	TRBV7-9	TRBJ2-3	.	TGTGCCAGCAGCTTAGCGAGAGGTGGGGGGGATACGCAGTATTTT	CASSLARGGGDTQYF
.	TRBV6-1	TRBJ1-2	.	TGTGCCAGCAAGGTGGCGCCAAACTATGGCTACACCTTC	CASKVAPNYGYTF
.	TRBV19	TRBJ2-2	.	TGTGCCAGTAGTAACGCCCTCGGACGGACGAACACCGGGGAGCTGTTTTTT	CASSNALGRTNTGELFF
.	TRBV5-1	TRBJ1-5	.	TGCGCCAGCAGCCCCGGAGGGGTAACCAATCAGCCCCAGCATTTT	CASSPGGVTNQPQHF
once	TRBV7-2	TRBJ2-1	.	TGTGCCAGCAGCTTAGCGCTAGATGAGCAGTTCTTC	CASSLALDEQFF
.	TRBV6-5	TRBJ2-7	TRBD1	TGTGCCAGCAGTTACCGACAGGGGGGGATCAACGAGCAGTACTTC	CASSYRQGGINEQYF
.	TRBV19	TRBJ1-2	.	TGTGCCAGTAGTATTTGGGGCGCGGATGGCTACACCTTC	CASSIWGADGYTF
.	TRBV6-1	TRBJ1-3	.	TGTGCCAGCAGTGAAGGGGGTCTTTCTGGAAACACCATATATTTT	CASSEGGLSGNTIYF